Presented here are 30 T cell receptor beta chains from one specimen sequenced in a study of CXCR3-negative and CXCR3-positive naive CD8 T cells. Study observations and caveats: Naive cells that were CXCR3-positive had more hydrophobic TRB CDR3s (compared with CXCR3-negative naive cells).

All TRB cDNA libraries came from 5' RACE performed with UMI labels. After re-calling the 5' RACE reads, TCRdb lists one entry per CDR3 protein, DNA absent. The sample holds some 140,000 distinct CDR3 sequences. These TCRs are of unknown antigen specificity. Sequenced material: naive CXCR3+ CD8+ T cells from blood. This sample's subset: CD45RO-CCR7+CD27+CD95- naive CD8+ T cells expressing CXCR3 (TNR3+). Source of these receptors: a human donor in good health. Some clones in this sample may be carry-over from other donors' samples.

This chain's CDR3 is CASSIPDWDRVEHEQFF. This sequence joins TRBV5-5 and TRBJ2-1; without DNA, the TCRdb call of TRBD1 cannot be checked. Germline values: CDR1 SGHKS, CDR2 YYEKEE (reference sequence). The CDR3 spans 17 residues.

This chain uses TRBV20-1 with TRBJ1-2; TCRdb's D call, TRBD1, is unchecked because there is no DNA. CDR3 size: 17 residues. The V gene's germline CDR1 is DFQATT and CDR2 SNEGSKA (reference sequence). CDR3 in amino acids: CSAFRHGQRLDKDGYTF.

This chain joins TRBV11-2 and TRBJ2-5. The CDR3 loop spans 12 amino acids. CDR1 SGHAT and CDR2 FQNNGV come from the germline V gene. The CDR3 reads CASSPNKETQYF.

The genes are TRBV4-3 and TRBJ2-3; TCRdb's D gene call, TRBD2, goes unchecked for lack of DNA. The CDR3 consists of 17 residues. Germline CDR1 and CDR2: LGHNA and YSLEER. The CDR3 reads CASSQVNAGGDGDTQYF.

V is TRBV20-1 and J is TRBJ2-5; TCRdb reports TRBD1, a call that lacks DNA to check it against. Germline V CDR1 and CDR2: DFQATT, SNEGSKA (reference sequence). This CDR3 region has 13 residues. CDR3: CSARLRGVETQYF.

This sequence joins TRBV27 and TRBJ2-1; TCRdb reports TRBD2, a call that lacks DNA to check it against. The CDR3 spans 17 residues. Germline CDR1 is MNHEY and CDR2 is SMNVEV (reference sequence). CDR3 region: CASHGTSGASLLNEQFF.

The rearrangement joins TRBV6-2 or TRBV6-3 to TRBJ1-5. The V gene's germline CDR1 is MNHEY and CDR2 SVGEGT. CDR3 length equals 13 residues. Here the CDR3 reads CASSWGYNQPQHF.

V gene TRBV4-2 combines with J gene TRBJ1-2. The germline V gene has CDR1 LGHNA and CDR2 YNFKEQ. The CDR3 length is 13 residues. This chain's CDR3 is CASSQESTNGYTF.

This CDR3 reads CASRWLAGGLDEQFF. The J gene is TRBJ2-1, the V gene TRBV6-2 or TRBV6-3; TCRdb proposes TRBD2, but this gene call is untestable without DNA. Germline values: CDR1 MNHEY, CDR2 SVGEGT. The CDR3 has 15 residues.

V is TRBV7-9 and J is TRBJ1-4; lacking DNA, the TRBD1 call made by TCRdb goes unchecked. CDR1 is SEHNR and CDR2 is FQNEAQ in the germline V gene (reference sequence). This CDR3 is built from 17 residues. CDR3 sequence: CASSWENNRAANEKLFF. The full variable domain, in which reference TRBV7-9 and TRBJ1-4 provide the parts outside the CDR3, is DTGVSQNPRHKITKRGQNVTFRCDPISEHNRLYWYRQTLGQGPEFLTYFQNEAQLEKSRLLSDRFSAERPKGSFSTLEIQRTEQGDSAMYLCASSWENNRAANEKLFFGSGTQLSVL.

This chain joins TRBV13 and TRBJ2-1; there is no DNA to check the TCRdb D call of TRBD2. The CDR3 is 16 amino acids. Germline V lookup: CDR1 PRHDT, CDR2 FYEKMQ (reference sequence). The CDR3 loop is CASSLGTSGYYNEQFF.

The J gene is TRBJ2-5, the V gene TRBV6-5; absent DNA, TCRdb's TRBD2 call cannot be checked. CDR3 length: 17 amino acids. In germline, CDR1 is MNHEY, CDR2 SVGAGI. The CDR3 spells CASSYGLAGGPAETQYF.

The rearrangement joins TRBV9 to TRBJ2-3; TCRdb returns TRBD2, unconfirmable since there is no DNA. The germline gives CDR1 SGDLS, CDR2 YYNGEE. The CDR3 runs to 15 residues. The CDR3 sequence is CASSAGTSGTDTQYF.

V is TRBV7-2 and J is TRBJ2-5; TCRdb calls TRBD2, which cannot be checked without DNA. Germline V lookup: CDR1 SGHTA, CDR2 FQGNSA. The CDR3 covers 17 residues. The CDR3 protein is CASSLLAGGTMGETQYF.

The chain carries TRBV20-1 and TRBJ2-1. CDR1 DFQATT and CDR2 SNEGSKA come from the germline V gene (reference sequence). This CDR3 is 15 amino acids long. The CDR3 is CSARDPSGIHNEQFF.

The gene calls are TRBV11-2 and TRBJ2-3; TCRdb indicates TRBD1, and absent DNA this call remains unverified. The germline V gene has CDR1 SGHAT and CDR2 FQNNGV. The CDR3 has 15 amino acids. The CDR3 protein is CASSLAGESTDTQYF.

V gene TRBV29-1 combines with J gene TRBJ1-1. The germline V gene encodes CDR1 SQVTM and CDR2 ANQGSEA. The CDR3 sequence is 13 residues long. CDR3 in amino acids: CSVEWEVETEAFF.

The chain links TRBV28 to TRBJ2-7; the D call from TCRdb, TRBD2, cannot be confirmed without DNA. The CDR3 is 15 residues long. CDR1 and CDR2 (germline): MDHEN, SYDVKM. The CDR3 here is CASSLPFGGGYEQYF.

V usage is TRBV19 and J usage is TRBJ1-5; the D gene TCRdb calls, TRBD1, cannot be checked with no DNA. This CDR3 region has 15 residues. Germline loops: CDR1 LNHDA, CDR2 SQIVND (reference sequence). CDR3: CASWDRVYSNQPQHF.

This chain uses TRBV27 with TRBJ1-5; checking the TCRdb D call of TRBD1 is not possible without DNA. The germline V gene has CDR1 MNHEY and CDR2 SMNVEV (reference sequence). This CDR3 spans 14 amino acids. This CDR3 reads CASSPGGGNQPQHF.

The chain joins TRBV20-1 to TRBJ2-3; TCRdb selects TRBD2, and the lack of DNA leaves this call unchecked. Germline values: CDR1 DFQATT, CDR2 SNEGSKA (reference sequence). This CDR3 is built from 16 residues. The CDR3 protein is CSARGRSGESTDTQYF.

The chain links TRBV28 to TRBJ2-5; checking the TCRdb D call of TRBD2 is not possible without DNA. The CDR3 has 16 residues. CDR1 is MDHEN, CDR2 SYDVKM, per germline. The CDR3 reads CASTNPIRGLSETQYF. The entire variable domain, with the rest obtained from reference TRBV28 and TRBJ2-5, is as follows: DVKVTQSSRYLVKRTGEKVFLECVQDMDHENMFWYRQDPGLGLRLIYFSYDVKMKEKGDIPEGYSVSREKKERFSLILESASTNQTSMYLCASTNPIRGLSETQYFGPGTRLLVL.

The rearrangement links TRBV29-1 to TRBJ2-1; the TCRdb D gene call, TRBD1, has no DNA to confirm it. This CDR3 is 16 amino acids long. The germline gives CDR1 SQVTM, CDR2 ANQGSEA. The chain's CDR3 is CSGWVHRGRPLDEQFF.

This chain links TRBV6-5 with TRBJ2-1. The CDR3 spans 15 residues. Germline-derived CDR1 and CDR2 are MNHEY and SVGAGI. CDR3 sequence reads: CASSIDNSRDNEQFF.

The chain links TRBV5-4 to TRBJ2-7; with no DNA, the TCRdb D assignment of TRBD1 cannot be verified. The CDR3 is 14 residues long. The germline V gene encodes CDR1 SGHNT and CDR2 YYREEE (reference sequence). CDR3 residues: CASSFKGEPHEQYF.

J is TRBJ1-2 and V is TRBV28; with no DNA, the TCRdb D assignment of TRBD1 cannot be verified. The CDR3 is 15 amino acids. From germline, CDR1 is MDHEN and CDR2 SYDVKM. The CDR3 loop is CASRTVRGYNYGYTF.

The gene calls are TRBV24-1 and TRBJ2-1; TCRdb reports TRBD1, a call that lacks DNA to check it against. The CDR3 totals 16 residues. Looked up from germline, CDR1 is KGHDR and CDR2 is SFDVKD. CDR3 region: CATSDWGQGGPYEQFF.

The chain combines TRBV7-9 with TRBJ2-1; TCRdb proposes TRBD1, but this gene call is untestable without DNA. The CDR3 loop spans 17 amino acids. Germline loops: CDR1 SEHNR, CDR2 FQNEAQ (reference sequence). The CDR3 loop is CASSYHGTVGSYNEQFF.

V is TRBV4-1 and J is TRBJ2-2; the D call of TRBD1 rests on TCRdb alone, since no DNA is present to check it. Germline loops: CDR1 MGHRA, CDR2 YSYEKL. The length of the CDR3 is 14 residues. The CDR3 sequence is CASSRDGIARELFF.

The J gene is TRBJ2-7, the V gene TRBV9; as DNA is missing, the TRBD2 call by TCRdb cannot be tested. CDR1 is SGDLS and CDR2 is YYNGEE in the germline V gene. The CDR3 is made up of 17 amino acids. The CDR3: CASSPQAGLGLTYEQYF.